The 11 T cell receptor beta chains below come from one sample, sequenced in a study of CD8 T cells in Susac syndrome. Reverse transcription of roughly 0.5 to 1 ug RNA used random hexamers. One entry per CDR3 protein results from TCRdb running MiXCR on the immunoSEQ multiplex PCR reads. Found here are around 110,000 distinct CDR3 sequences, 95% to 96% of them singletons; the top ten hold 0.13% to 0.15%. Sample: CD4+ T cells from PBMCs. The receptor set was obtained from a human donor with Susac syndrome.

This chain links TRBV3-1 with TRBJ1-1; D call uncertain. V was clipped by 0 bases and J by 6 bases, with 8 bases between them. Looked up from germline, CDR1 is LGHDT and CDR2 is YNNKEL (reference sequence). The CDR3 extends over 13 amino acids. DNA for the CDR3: TGTGCCAGCAGCCAAGATAGGCTGGCTGAAGCTTTCTTT. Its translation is CASSQDRLAEAFF.

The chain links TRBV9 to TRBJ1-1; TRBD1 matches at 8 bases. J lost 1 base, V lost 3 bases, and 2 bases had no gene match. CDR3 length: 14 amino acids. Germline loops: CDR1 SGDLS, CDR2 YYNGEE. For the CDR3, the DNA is TGTGCCAGCAGCGGTGGGACAGGGAACACTGAAGCTTTCTTT. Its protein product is CASSGGTGNTEAFF.

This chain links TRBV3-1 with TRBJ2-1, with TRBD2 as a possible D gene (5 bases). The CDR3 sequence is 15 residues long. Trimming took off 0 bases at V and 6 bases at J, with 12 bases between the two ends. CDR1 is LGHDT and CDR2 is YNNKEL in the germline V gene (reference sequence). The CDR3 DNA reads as TGTGCCAGCAGCCAAGAGGGGAGTCTGGGCAATGAGCAGTTCTTC. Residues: CASSQEGSLGNEQFF.

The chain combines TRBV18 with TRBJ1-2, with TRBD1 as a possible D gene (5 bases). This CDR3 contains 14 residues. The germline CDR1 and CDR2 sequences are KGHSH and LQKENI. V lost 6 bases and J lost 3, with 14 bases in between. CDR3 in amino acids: CASSPGPSHYGYTF. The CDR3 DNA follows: TGTGCCAGCTCGCCGGGACCGTCACACTATGGCTACACCTTC.

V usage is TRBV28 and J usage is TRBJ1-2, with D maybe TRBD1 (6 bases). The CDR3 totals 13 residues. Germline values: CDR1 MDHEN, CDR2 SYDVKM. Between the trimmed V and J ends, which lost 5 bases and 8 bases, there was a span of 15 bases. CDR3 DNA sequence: TGTGCCAGCAGTCCAGACAGGCTCGGAGGCTACACCTTC. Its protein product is CASSPDRLGGYTF.

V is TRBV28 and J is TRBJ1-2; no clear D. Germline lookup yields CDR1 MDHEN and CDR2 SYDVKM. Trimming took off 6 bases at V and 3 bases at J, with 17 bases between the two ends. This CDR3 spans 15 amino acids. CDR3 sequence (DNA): TGTGCCAGCAGAAGAAGAACGGGGTTTTACTATGGCTACACCTTC. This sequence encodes CASRRRTGFYYGYTF.

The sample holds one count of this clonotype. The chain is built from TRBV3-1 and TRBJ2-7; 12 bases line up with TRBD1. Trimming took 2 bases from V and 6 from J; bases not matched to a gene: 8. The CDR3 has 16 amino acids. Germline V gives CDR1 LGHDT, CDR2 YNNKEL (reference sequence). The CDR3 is CASSQYFGTGGTEQYF. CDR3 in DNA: TGTGCCAGCAGCCAATACTTTGGGACAGGGGGCACCGAGCAGTACTTC.

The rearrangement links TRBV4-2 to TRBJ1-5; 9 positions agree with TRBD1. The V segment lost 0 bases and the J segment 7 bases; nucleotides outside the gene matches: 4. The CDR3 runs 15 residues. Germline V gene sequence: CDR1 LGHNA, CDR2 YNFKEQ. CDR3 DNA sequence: TGTGCCAGCAGCCAAGAGGGACAGGGTAGCCAGCCCCAGCATTTT. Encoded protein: CASSQEGQGSQPQHF.

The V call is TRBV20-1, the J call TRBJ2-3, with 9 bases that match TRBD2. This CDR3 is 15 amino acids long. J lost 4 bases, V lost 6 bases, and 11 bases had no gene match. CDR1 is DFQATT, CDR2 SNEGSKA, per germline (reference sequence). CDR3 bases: TGCAGTGCCACTCAAGGGTCTAGCGGGGCAGATACGCAGTATTTT. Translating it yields CSATQGSSGADTQYF.

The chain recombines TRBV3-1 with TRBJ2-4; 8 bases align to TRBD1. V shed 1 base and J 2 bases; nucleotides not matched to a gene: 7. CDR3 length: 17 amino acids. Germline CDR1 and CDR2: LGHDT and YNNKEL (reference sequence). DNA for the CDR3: TGTGCCAGCAGCCAAGGGAGGACAGGGTCGACCAAAAACATTCAGTACTTC. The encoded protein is CASSQGRTGSTKNIQYF.

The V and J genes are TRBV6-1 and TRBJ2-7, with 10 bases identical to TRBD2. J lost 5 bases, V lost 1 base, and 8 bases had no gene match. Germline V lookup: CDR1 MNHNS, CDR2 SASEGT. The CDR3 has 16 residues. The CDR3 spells CASSEEASGRRNEQYF. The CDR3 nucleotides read TGTGCCAGCAGTGAAGAGGCTAGCGGGAGAAGGAACGAGCAGTACTTC.